Listed below are T cell receptor beta chains from one sample, sequenced in a study of cytomegalovirus exposure and HLA in healthy donors. Measured with immunoSEQ multiplex PCR; TCRdb has only the in-frame clones, and not every one. The sample lists 140,000 to 150,000 clones, around 67% seen once, with 1.6% in the top ten. The sequencing sample was made of PBMCs. These receptors all come from a woman between 18 and 29 years old in good health and CMV-seronegative. CDR3s include the opening cysteine and the closing phenylalanine or tryptophan. Fields, in order: clone size, V gene, D gene, J gene, CDR3 protein, CDR3 DNA. D genes are given only for firm matches. The size entry is marked missing in some rows and otherwise reads once, few, many or a size class.

clone size: once; V gene: TRBV28; D gene: .; J gene: TRBJ1-4; CDR3 protein: CASTQRGTNEKLFF; CDR3 DNA: TGTGCCAGCACCCAGCGGGGTACTAATGAAAAACTGTTTTTT
clone size: .; V gene: TRBV11-3; D gene: TRBD2; J gene: TRBJ2-1; CDR3 protein: CASSSAGTSGVNEQFF; CDR3 DNA: TGTGCCAGCAGCTCGGCCGGGACTAGCGGGGTGAATGAGCAGTTCTTC
clone size: .; V gene: TRBV9; D gene: .; J gene: TRBJ1-5; CDR3 protein: CASSVWGDWPGEDSNQPQHF; CDR3 DNA: TGTGCCAGCAGCGTATGGGGGGATTGGCCCGGCGAGGATAGCAATCAGCCCCAGCATTTT
clone size: .; V gene: TRBV6-5; D gene: .; J gene: TRBJ1-4; CDR3 protein: CATQEGSNEKLFF; CDR3 DNA: TGTGCCACCCAGGAGGGGTCGAATGAAAAACTGTTTTTT
clone size: .; V gene: TRBV9; D gene: TRBD1; J gene: TRBJ1-6; CDR3 protein: CASNTPGQANSPLHF; CDR3 DNA: TGTGCCAGCAACACGCCGGGACAGGCGAATTCACCCCTCCACTTT
clone size: .; V gene: TRBV19; D gene: .; J gene: TRBJ1-2; CDR3 protein: CASRLTSRGAEGYTF; CDR3 DNA: TGTGCCAGTAGGCTTACATCAAGGGGCGCGGAAGGCTACACCTTC
clone size: .; V gene: TRBV5-1; D gene: .; J gene: TRBJ2-7; CDR3 protein: CASSPGQIYEQYF; CDR3 DNA: TGCGCCAGCAGCCCGGGACAAATCTACGAGCAGTACTTC
clone size: .; V gene: TRBV7-9; D gene: TRBD1; J gene: TRBJ1-5; CDR3 protein: CASSPSETGHRNQPQHF; CDR3 DNA: TGTGCCAGCAGCCCAAGTGAGACAGGGCACCGTAATCAGCCCCAGCATTTT
clone size: .; V gene: TRBV5-8; D gene: .; J gene: TRBJ2-2; CDR3 protein: CASSWSSGTSNTGELFF; CDR3 DNA: TGTGCCAGCAGCTGGTCCTCCGGGACAAGCAACACCGGGGAGCTGTTTTTT
clone size: .; V gene: TRBV7-2; D gene: .; J gene: TRBJ2-6; CDR3 protein: CASSSHFSGANVLTF; CDR3 DNA: TGTGCCAGCAGCTCCCATTTCTCTGGGGCCAACGTCCTGACTTTC
clone size: .; V gene: TRBV5-5; D gene: .; J gene: TRBJ1-1; CDR3 protein: CASSLVVQGNTEAFF; CDR3 DNA: TGTGCCAGCAGCTTGGTGGTACAGGGAAACACTGAAGCTTTCTTT
clone size: .; V gene: TRBV7-8; D gene: TRBD1; J gene: TRBJ2-1; CDR3 protein: CASSSGSGQIYNEQFF; CDR3 DNA: TGTGCCAGCAGCTCTGGCTCGGGACAGATTTACAATGAGCAGTTCTTC
clone size: once; V gene: TRBV28; D gene: .; J gene: TRBJ2-7; CDR3 protein: CASSFEGSYEQYF; CDR3 DNA: TGTGCCAGCAGTTTCGAGGGCTCCTACGAGCAGTACTTC
clone size: .; V gene: TRBV29-1; D gene: .; J gene: TRBJ1-6; CDR3 protein: CSVELGAQVSYNSPLHF; CDR3 DNA: TGCAGCGTTGAATTGGGAGCTCAGGTTTCCTATAATTCACCCCTCCACTTT
clone size: .; V gene: TRBV27; D gene: TRBD1; J gene: TRBJ1-2; CDR3 protein: CASSGYRGHGYTF; CDR3 DNA: TGTGCCAGCAGTGGGTACAGGGGGCACGGCTACACCTTC
clone size: .; V gene: TRBV25-1; D gene: TRBD1; J gene: TRBJ2-7; CDR3 protein: CASSERQGPTYEQYF; CDR3 DNA: TGTGCCAGCAGTGAAAGACAGGGACCCACCTACGAGCAGTACTTC